This TCR beta chain was sequenced for a study of blood T cell repertoires in COVID-19. About the study: Both acute and convalescent COVID-19 samples were obtained from the United States, Italy and Spain. T cells, B-cell-depleted T cells, or PBMCs provided the cDNA or gDNA that served as material.

Original analysis: Reference gene primer amplification in the assay estimated nucleated cell counts. TCRdb's table, derived via immunoSEQ multiplex PCR, lists solely in-frame clones and lacks some. V and J calls and clone size are as listed in that table; D and trimming were resolved from the DNA. This table holds more than 45,000 clones, 83% found once. From germline, CDR1 is LNHDA and CDR2 SQIVND (reference sequence). Trimming took off 6 bases at V and 3 bases at J, with 20 bases between the two ends. The CDR3 sequence is 16 residues long. This sequence joins TRBV19 and TRBJ1-2; D gene unclear. Material: peripheral blood. The sequence came from a man aged 40-50 years with acute or convalescent COVID-19. The CDR3 spells CASRRAGFAQDYGYTF. CDR3 DNA: TGTGCCAGTAGGCGGGCTGGTTTCGCCCAGGACTATGGCTACACCTTC.